This T cell receptor beta chain appears in the sequencing data of a study of cytomegalovirus exposure and HLA in healthy donors. Study findings and constraints: Investigators reported approximately 170 TCR beta chains as tied to cytomegalovirus. Later genetic work tied a missense DCLRE1C variant to beta-chain V and J trimming. As was reported, the classifier diagnosed cytomegalovirus status with high specificity and sensitivity.

Trimming took 1 base from V and 1 from J, leaving 7 bases between them. Germline assignment: CDR1 SGHVS and CDR2 FQNEAQ. The length of the CDR3 is 14 residues. With regard to this clone: Antigen specificity is unknown.

The PCR made use of 60 Vbeta and 13 Jbeta primers. Method: immunoSEQ multiplex PCR; TCRdb's copy keeps in-frame clones and lacks some. The top ten hold around 6.7% of the sample, which has under 200,000 clones, about 82% seen once. J is TRBJ1-1 and V is TRBV7-8; D not resolved. The specimen sequenced was PBMCs. The sequence was collected from a young woman in good health and CMV-seropositive. CDR3 loop: CASSLGGGNTEAFF. CDR3 sequence (DNA): TGTGCCAGCAGCTTAGGTGGAGGGAACACTGAAGCTTTCTTT.